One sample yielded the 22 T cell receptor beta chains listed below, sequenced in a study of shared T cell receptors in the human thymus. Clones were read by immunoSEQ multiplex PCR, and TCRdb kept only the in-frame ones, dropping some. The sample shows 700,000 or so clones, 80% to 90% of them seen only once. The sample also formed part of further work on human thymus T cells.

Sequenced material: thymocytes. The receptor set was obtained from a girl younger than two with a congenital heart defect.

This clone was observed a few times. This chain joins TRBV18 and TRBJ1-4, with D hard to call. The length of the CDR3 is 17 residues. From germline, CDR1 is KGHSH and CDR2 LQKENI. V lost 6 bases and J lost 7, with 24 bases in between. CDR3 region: CASSPFRGGEDFEKLFF. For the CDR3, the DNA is TGTGCCAGCTCTCCCTTCAGAGGAGGAGAGGATTTTGAAAAACTGTTTTTT. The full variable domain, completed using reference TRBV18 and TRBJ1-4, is NAGVMQNPRHLVRRRGQEARLRCSPMKGHSHVYWYRQLPEEGLKFMVYLQKENIIDESGMPKERFSAEFPKEGPSILRIQQVVRGDSAAYFCASSPFRGGEDFEKLFFGSGTQLSVL.

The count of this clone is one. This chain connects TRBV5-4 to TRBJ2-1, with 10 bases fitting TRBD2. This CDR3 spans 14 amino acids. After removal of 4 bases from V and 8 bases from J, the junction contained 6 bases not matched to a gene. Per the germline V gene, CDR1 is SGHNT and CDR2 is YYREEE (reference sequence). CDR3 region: CASSPASGGDEQFF. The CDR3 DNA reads TGTGCCAGCAGCCCGGCTAGCGGGGGCGATGAGCAGTTCTTC.

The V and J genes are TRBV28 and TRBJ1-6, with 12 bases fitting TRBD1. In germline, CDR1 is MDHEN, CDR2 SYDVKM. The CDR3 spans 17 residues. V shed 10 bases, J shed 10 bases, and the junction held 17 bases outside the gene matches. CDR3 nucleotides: TGTGCCATCCAACAGGGGGACAGGGGGCCAGCGTGGTCACCCCTCCACTTT. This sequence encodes CAIQQGDRGPAWSPLHF. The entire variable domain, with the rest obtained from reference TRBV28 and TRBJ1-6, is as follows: DVKVTQSSRYLVKRTGEKVFLECVQDMDHENMFWYRQDPGLGLRLIYFSYDVKMKEKGDIPEGYSVSREKKERFSLILESASTNQTSMYLCAIQQGDRGPAWSPLHFGNGTRLTVT.

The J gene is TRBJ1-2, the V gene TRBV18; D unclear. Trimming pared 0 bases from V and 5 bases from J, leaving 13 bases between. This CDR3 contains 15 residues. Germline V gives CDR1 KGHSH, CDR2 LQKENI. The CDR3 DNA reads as TGTGCCAGCTCACCACCGAGTGCACGCCTATATGGCTACACCTTC. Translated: CASSPPSARLYGYTF. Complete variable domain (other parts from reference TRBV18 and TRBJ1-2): NAGVMQNPRHLVRRRGQEARLRCSPMKGHSHVYWYRQLPEEGLKFMVYLQKENIIDESGMPKERFSAEFPKEGPSILRIQQVVRGDSAAYFCASSPPSARLYGYTFGSGTRLTVV.

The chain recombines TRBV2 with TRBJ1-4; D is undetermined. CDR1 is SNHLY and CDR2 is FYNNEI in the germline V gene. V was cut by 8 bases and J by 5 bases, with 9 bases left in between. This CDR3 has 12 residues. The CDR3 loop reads CASFYANEKLFF. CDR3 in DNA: TGTGCCAGCTTTTATGCGAATGAAAAACTGTTTTTT.

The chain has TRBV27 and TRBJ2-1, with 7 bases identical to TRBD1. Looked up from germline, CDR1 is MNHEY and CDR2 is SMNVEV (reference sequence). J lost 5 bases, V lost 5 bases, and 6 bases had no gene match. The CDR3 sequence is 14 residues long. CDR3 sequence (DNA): TGTGCCAGCAGTGACGGGACAGACGACAATGAGCAGTTCTTC. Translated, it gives CASSDGTDDNEQFF.

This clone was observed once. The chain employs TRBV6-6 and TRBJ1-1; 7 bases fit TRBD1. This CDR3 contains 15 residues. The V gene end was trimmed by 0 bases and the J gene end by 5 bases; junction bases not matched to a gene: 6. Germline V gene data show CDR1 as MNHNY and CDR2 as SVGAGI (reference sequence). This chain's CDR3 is CASSYSLGGWTEAFF. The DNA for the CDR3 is TGTGCCAGCAGTTACTCGTTAGGGGGCTGGACTGAAGCTTTCTTT.

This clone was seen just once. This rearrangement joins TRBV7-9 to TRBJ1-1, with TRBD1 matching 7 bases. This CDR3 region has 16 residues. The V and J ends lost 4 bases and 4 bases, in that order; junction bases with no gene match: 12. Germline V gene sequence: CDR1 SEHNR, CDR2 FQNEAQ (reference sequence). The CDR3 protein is CASSSWYRGRFTEAFF. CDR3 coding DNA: TGTGCCAGCAGCTCCTGGTACAGGGGTCGGTTCACTGAAGCTTTCTTT.

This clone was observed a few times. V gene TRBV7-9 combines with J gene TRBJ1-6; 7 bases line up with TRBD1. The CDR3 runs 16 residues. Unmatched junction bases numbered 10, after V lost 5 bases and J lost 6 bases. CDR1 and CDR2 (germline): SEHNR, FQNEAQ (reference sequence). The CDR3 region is CASSQDLGQSNSPLHF. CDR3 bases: TGTGCCAGCAGCCAAGACCTGGGACAGAGTAATTCACCCCTCCACTTT.

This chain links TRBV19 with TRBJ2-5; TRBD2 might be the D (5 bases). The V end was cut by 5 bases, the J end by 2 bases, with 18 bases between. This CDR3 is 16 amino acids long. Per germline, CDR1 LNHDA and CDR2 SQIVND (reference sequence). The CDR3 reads CASSGSPATGQETQYF. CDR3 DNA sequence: TGTGCCAGTAGTGGAAGCCCTGCCACGGGGCAAGAGACCCAGTACTTC.

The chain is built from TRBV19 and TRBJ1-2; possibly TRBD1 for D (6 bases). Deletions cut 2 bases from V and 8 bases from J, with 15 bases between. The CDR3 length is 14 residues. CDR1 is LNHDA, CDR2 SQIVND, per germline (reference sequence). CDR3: CASSIQTGSYGYTF. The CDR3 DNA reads TGTGCCAGTAGTATACAAACAGGGAGTTACGGCTACACCTTC.

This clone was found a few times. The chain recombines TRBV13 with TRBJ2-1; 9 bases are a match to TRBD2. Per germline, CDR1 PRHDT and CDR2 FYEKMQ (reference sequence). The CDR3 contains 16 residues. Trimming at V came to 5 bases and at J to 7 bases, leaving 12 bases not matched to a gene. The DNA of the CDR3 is TGTGCCAGCAGCCAGACGCGGGGGGGCCGTAGAAATGAGCAGTTCTTC. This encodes CASSQTRGGRRNEQFF. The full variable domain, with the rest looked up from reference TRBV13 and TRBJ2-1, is AAGVIQSPRHLIKEKRETATLKCYPIPRHDTVYWYQQGPGQDPQFLISFYEKMQSDKGSIPDRFSAQQFSDYHSELNMSSLELGDSALYFCASSQTRGGRRNEQFFGPGTRLTVL.

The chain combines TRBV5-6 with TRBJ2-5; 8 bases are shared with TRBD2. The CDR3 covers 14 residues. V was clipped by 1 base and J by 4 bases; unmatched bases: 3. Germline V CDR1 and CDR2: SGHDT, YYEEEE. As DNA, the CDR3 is TGTGCCAGCAGCTTGCTTGCGGGAGGAGAGACCCAGTACTTC. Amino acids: CASSLLAGGETQYF.

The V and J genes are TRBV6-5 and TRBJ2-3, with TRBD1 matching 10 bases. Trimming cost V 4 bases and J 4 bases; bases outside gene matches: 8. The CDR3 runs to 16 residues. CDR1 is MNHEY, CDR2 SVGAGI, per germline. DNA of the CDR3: TGTGCCAGCAGTTCGTGGACAGGGGGGTTCGCAGATACGCAGTATTTT. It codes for CASSSWTGGFADTQYF.

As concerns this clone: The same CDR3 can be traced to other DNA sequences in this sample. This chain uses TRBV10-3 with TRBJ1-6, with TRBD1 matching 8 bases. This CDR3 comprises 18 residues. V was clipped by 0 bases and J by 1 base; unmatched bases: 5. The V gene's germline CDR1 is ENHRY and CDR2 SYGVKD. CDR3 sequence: CAISESGGQGSYNSPLHF. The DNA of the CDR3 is TGTGCCATCAGTGAGTCAGGAGGACAGGGATCCTATAATTCACCCCTCCACTTT.

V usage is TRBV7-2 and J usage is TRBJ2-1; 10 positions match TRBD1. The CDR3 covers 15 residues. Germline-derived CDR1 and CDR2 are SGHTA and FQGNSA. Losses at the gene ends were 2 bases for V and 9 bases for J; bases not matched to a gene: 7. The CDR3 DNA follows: TGTGCCAGCAGCTTAAGGGGGGACAGGGGTCGTGAGCAGTTCTTC. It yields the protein CASSLRGDRGREQFF.

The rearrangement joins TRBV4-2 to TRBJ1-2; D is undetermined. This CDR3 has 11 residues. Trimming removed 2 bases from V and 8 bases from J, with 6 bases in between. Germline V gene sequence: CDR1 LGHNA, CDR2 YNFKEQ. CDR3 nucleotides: TGTGCCAGCAGCCAACGCGCCGGCTACACCTTC. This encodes CASSQRAGYTF.

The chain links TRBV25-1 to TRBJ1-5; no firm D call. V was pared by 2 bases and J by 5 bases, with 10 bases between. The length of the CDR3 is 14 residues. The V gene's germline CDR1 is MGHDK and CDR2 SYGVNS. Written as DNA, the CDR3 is TGTGCCAGCAGTGAAATAGGGAGACATCAGCCCCAGCATTTT. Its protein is CASSEIGRHQPQHF.

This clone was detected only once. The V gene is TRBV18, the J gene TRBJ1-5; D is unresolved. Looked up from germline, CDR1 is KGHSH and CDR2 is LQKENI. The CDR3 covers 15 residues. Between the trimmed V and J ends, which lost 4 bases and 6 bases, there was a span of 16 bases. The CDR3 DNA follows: TGTGCCAGCTCACACGTAACAGTCCACGGTCAGCCCCAGCATTTT. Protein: CASSHVTVHGQPQHF.

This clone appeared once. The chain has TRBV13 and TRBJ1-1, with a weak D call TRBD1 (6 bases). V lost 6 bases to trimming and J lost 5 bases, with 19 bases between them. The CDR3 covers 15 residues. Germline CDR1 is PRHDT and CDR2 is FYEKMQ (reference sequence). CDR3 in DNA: TGTGCCAGCAGAGGCCAGGGGTGGGGTGTGACTGAAGCTTTCTTT. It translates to CASRGQGWGVTEAFF.

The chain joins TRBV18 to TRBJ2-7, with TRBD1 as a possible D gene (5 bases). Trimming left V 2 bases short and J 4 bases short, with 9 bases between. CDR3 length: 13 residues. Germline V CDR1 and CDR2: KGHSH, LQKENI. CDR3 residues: CASSPSDRYEQYF. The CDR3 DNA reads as TGTGCCAGCTCACCATCCGACAGATACGAGCAGTACTTC. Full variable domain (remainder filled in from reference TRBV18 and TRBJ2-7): NAGVMQNPRHLVRRRGQEARLRCSPMKGHSHVYWYRQLPEEGLKFMVYLQKENIIDESGMPKERFSAEFPKEGPSILRIQQVVRGDSAAYFCASSPSDRYEQYFGPGTRLTVT.

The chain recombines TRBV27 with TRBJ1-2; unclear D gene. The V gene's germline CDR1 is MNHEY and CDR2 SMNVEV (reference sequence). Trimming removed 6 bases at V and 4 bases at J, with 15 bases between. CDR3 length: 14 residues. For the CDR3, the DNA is TGTGCCAGCAGCCTAGACTCAAACCCCTATGGCTACACCTTC. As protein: CASSLDSNPYGYTF.